This entry lists 10 T cell receptor beta chains sequenced from one sample in a study of blood T cells in healthy people across ages. With a J-beta primer mix and a sample-barcoded 5' primer, a second PCR ran roughly 7 to 11 cycles. TCRdb analysed the 5' RACE reads with MiXCR anew, one entry per CDR3 protein. Among approximately 360,000 distinct CDR3 sequences listed, 45% to 60% were seen once. Sequencing was performed on blood. These receptors were taken from a man aged 60-69 years in good health.

V is TRBV20-1 and J is TRBJ2-1; a weak D match, TRBD1 (5 bases). Looked up from germline, CDR1 is DFQATT and CDR2 is SNEGSKA (reference sequence). V shed 1 base and J shed 6 bases, with 10 bases lying between them. The CDR3 has 13 amino acids. Here the CDR3 DNA reads TGCAGTGCTAGAGCCAGGGTGGTCAATGAGCAGTTCTTC. This sequence encodes CSARARVVNEQFF.

This clonotype has only a few counts. The chain's CDR3 is CSATSTGVGEQYF. CDR3 nucleotide sequence: TGCAGTGCCACCTCGACGGGAGTCGGCGAGCAGTACTTC. V is TRBV20-1 and J is TRBJ2-4; weak D call: TRBD2 (6 bases). The end of the DNA is better explained by TRBJ2-7, so the J call may be wrong. Germline V gene sequence: CDR1 DFQATT, CDR2 SNEGSKA (reference sequence). This CDR3 comprises 13 residues.

This clonotype occurred a few times. This rearrangement joins TRBV7-9 to TRBJ2-3; D is tentatively TRBD1 or TRBD2 (5 bases each). This CDR3 has 15 amino acids. Trimming pared 5 bases from V and 0 bases from J, leaving 12 bases between. Germline values: CDR1 SEHNR, CDR2 FQNEAQ (reference sequence). In DNA form, the CDR3 reads TGTGCCAGCAGCCCAAGGGGACGGAGCACAGATACGCAGTATTTT. This codes for CASSPRGRSTDTQYF.

The V call is TRBV7-2, the J call TRBJ1-2, with 8 bases matching TRBD1. This CDR3 comprises 14 residues. With V trimmed by 5 bases and J by 7 bases, 9 bases remained unmatched. In germline, CDR1 is SGHTA, CDR2 FQGNSA. DNA of the CDR3: TGTGCCAGCAGCACCCTTCAGGGGGCGGGTGGCTACACCTTC. Protein sequence: CASSTLQGAGGYTF.

The chain carries TRBV25-1 and TRBJ1-2; 9 bases are a match to TRBD1. The CDR3 is 16 amino acids. The germline V gene encodes CDR1 MGHDK and CDR2 SYGVNS. Trimming at V came to 4 bases and at J to 3 bases, leaving 9 bases not matched to a gene. Here the CDR3 reads CASSVRKTGGDYGYTF. The DNA of the CDR3 is TGTGCCAGCAGTGTGCGGAAGACAGGGGGGGACTATGGCTACACCTTC.

This rearrangement joins TRBV15 to TRBJ2-3, with D maybe TRBD1 (5 bases). The V end was cut by 0 bases, the J end by 2 bases, with 12 bases between. Germline V CDR1 and CDR2: LNHNV, YYDKDF (reference sequence). The CDR3 runs 16 residues. CDR3 residues: CATSRDSQGPTDTQYF. The CDR3 bases are TGTGCCACCAGCAGAGATTCCCAGGGCCCCACAGATACGCAGTATTTT.

The chain joins TRBV6-2 or TRBV6-3 to TRBJ2-1; D gene ambiguous. The CDR3 runs 13 residues. Per germline, CDR1 MNHEY and CDR2 SVGEGT. Trimming stripped 6 bases from V and 4 bases from J, with 10 bases between. The CDR3 nucleotides read TGTGCCAGCAGCGCTGAAAGTTACAATGAGCAGTTCTTC. It specifies CASSAESYNEQFF.

The J gene is TRBJ2-7, the V gene TRBV20-1, with a possible D match to TRBD1 (6 bases). The CDR3 extends over 13 amino acids. Trimming left V 4 bases short and J 3 bases short, with 13 bases between. From germline, CDR1 is DFQATT and CDR2 SNEGSKA (reference sequence). Written as DNA, the CDR3 is TGCAGTGCTAAGGGGACATCAGACTACGAGCAGTACTTC. Amino acid sequence: CSAKGTSDYEQYF.

In this sample, this clonotype turned up a few times. The chain couples TRBV5-1 to TRBJ1-2; 7 bases map to TRBD1. V lost 5 bases to trimming and J lost 8 bases; unmatched junction nucleotides: 15. CDR3 size: 15 residues. Germline lookup yields CDR1 SGHRS and CDR2 YFSETQ. In DNA form, the CDR3 reads TGCGCCAGCAGTAGACAGGGAGGAGGAGTAGAAGGCTACACCTTC. Its translation: CASSRQGGGVEGYTF.

The chain employs TRBV4-3 and TRBJ1-3; possible D gene TRBD1, 5 bases. The ends were cut back, 3 bases at V and 6 bases at J, with 15 bases in the middle. The length of the CDR3 is 15 residues. Germline loops: CDR1 LGHNA, CDR2 YSLEER. The CDR3 DNA sequence: TGCGCCAGCAGCCAGACCGGGACGGCGAAAAACACCATATATTTT. Protein sequence: CASSQTGTAKNTIYF.